These 20 T cell receptor beta chains were sequenced from one sample in a study of Tregs in tolerant kidney transplant recipients. The protocol was immunoSEQ multiplex PCR, while the TCRdb copy is restricted to in-frame clones and leaves out a portion. The table has some 74,000 clones, approximately 90% seen once. The source was Tregs from blood, collected before the transplant. Receptors originate from a human donor who received a combined kidney and bone marrow transplant.

The rearrangement uses TRBV5-4 and TRBJ2-7; weak D call: TRBD1 (5 bases). Germline V lookup: CDR1 SGHNT, CDR2 YYREEE (reference sequence). V lost 0 bases, J lost 5 bases, and 9 bases lay in between. The CDR3 covers 13 residues. The CDR3: CASSLGSGNEQYF. DNA for the CDR3: TGTGCCAGCAGCTTGGGCTCAGGGAACGAGCAGTACTTC.

The CDR3 is CASSFAGTETQYF. The CDR3 DNA is TGTGCCAGCAGCTTCGCCGGAACCGAGACCCAGTACTTC. The rearrangement uses TRBV7-9 and TRBJ2-5, with D unclear. This CDR3 region has 13 residues. CDR1 and CDR2 (germline): SEHNR, FQNEAQ (reference sequence). V lost 3 bases, J lost 5 bases, and 10 bases lay in between.

This clone has only one observation. The CDR3 loop reads CAWSPDRNYGYTF. In DNA form, the CDR3 reads TGTGCCTGGAGTCCGGACAGGAACTATGGCTACACCTTC. This rearrangement joins TRBV30 to TRBJ1-2; 7 bases map to TRBD1. J gave up 2 bases and V 2 bases, and 2 bases lay outside the gene matches. The CDR3 extends over 13 amino acids. Germline CDR1 and CDR2: GTSNPN and SVGIG (reference sequence).

This clone was seen more than once but under ten times. The genes are TRBV7-2 and TRBJ1-3, with D possibly TRBD1 on 5 matching bases. V was cut by 0 bases and J by 4 bases, with 13 bases left in between. There are 16 residues in the CDR3. Germline assignment: CDR1 SGHTA and CDR2 FQGNSA. CDR3 amino acids: CASSLALGARGNTIYF. The CDR3, as DNA: TGTGCCAGCAGCTTAGCGTTAGGGGCCAGGGGAAACACCATATATTTT.

This chain joins TRBV19 and TRBJ1-5; 9 bases fit TRBD1. Germline CDR1 reads LNHDA; CDR2 reads SQIVND (reference sequence). V gave up 5 bases and J gave up 4 bases; unmatched junction bases: 6. The CDR3 is 15 amino acids. DNA of the CDR3: TGTGCCAGTAGTTCGGGACAGGGCTGGAATCAGCCCCAGCATTTT. Translated: CASSSGQGWNQPQHF.

V and J are TRBV5-1 and TRBJ1-5; D is ambiguous. The V end was cut by 1 base, the J end by 4 bases, with 6 bases between. CDR1 and CDR2 from the germline V gene are SGHRS and YFSETQ. The CDR3 runs 13 residues. As DNA, the CDR3 is TGCGCCAGCAGCTTGAATCCGAATCAGCCCCAGCATTTT. Its protein is CASSLNPNQPQHF.

The DNA of the CDR3 is TGTGCCAGCAGTCCCTACACTAGCGGGAGGGCCGGGGAGCAGTACTTC. Its protein is CASSPYTSGRAGEQYF. The V gene is TRBV28, the J gene TRBJ2-5; 13 bases align to TRBD2. The CDR3 has 16 amino acids. V dropped 5 bases and J dropped 11; count of bases not matched to a gene: 14. The V gene's germline CDR1 is MDHEN and CDR2 SYDVKM.

This clone was seen just once. V is TRBV29-1 and J is TRBJ2-5, with a tentative D call TRBD2 (5 bases). From germline, CDR1 is SQVTM and CDR2 ANQGSEA. This CDR3 comprises 12 residues. V lost 6 bases and J 2 bases, leaving 10 bases between the germline ends. CDR3 sequence: CSVFSAQETQYF. For the CDR3, the DNA is TGCAGCGTCTTTAGCGCTCAAGAGACCCAGTACTTC. Variable domain in full (rest from reference TRBV29-1 and TRBJ2-5): SAVISQKPSRDICQRGTSLTIQCQVDSQVTMMFWYRQQPGQSLTLIATANQGSEATYESGFVIDKFPISRPNLTFSTLTVSNMSPEDSSIYLCSVFSAQETQYFGPGTRLLVL.

V and J are TRBV19 and TRBJ1-1, with a tentative D call TRBD1 (5 bases). Germline loops: CDR1 LNHDA, CDR2 SQIVND (reference sequence). The CDR3 contains 18 residues. V lost 10 bases to trimming and J lost 5 bases, with 32 bases between them. The CDR3 nucleotides are TGTGCCACCTTCGACAGAGCTGGGGCTAAAGACTCGTGGACTGAAGCTTTCTTT. This codes for CATFDRAGAKDSWTEAFF.

The J gene is TRBJ2-1, the V gene TRBV2, with 8 bases lining up with TRBD2. The CDR3 extends over 15 amino acids. Trimming took 6 bases from V and 2 from J; bases not matched to a gene: 6. CDR1 is SNHLY and CDR2 is FYNNEI in the germline V gene. CDR3 sequence (DNA): TGTGCCAGCAGCTCCAGCGGGAGCACCTACAATGAGCAGTTCTTC. Translation gives CASSSSGSTYNEQFF. The complete variable domain, with remaining parts taken from reference TRBV2 and TRBJ2-1, reads EPEVTQTPSHQVTQMGQEVILRCVPISNHLYFYWYRQILGQKVEFLVSFYNNEISEKSEIFDDQFSVERPDGSNFTLKIRSTKLEDSAMYFCASSSSGSTYNEQFFGPGTRLTVL.

The chain carries TRBV4-2 and TRBJ2-2; weak D call: TRBD2 (5 bases). Germline V gives CDR1 LGHNA, CDR2 YNFKEQ. The ends were cut back, 0 bases at V and 1 base at J, with 15 bases in the middle. The CDR3 contains 18 residues. Written as DNA, the CDR3 is TGTGCCAGCAGCCAAGATCGAGTCGGACTGGGGAACACCGGGGAGCTGTTTTTT. Its translation: CASSQDRVGLGNTGELFF.

The chain carries TRBV5-1 and TRBJ1-4; D is undetermined. Germline CDR1 is SGHRS and CDR2 is YFSETQ. Trimming shortened V by 4 bases and J by 0 bases, and 7 bases separated the two germline ends. The CDR3 length is 14 residues. DNA of the CDR3: TGCGCCAGCAGCCTGACATCAACTAATGAAAAACTGTTTTTT. Amino acid sequence: CASSLTSTNEKLFF.

The J gene is TRBJ2-5, the V gene TRBV9, with a possible D match to TRBD1 (7 bases). The length of the CDR3 is 16 residues. Germline CDR1 SGDLS, CDR2 YYNGEE. V lost 2 bases and J lost 5, with 19 bases in between. The CDR3: CASSVRQGQRVETQYF. The CDR3 coding sequence is TGTGCCAGCAGCGTTAGACAGGGACAGCGGGTGGAGACCCAGTACTTC.

The chain has TRBV4-2 and TRBJ1-2; no clear D. The V gene's germline CDR1 is LGHNA and CDR2 YNFKEQ. The CDR3 extends over 14 amino acids. The V and J ends lost 0 bases and 7 bases respectively, with 12 bases between them. The CDR3 nucleotides are TGTGCCAGCAGCCAAGATGGCGGGAACGGTGGCTACACCTTC. Translating gives CASSQDGGNGGYTF.

This chain uses TRBV2 with TRBJ2-7; 7 bases map to TRBD2. Unmatched junction bases numbered 6, after V lost 0 bases and J lost 7 bases. The CDR3 runs to 14 residues. Germline-derived CDR1 and CDR2 are SNHLY and FYNNEI. Written as DNA, the CDR3 is TGTGCCAGCAGTGAAGCGGGCAGAGCGGGGGAGCAGTACTTC. Protein product: CASSEAGRAGEQYF.

The chain employs TRBV6-1 and TRBJ1-4; D gene unclear. Trimming shortened V by 4 bases and J by 10 bases, and 10 bases separated the two germline ends. There are 12 residues in the CDR3. From germline, CDR1 is MNHNS and CDR2 SASEGT. In nucleotides, the CDR3 is TGTGCCAGCAGTGTGGGGTCGGGAAAACTGTTTTTT. Translation: CASSVGSGKLFF.

The chain combines TRBV28 with TRBJ1-2, with TRBD1 as a possible D gene (6 bases). Germline V lookup: CDR1 MDHEN, CDR2 SYDVKM. The CDR3 runs 16 residues. V was clipped by 6 bases and J by 2 bases, with 19 bases between them. The CDR3 sequence is CASRGDRDNNNYGYTF. In nucleotides, the CDR3 is TGTGCCAGCAGGGGTGATAGGGACAACAACAACTATGGCTACACCTTC.

V and J are TRBV7-2 and TRBJ2-3, with 9 bases identical to TRBD1. The CDR3 covers 16 residues. Germline V CDR1 and CDR2: SGHTA, FQGNSA. Unmatched junction bases numbered 11, after V lost 5 bases and J lost 5 bases. The CDR3 nucleotides are TGTGCCAGCAGCACAACCGGGACAGGGACGCGAGATACGCAGTATTTT. It codes for CASSTTGTGTRDTQYF.

The V gene is TRBV25-1, the J gene TRBJ2-7; TRBD2 agrees at 9 bases. The CDR3 covers 15 residues. Trimming removed 5 bases from V and 2 bases from J; junction bases left unmatched: 7. Germline loops: CDR1 MGHDK, CDR2 SYGVNS. The CDR3 DNA is TGTGCCAGCAGTCCAACTAGCGGGCTCACCTACGAGCAGTACTTC. The encoded protein is CASSPTSGLTYEQYF.

The V and J genes are TRBV2 and TRBJ2-2, with 8 nucleotides matching TRBD1. Germline CDR1 reads SNHLY; CDR2 reads FYNNEI. CDR3 size: 16 residues. V lost 5 bases, J lost 6 bases, and 11 bases stayed unmatched. The CDR3 DNA follows: TGTGCCAGCAGTTTTCCCCAGGGGGCGTCGGCCGGGGAGCTGTTTTTT. Translation: CASSFPQGASAGELFF.